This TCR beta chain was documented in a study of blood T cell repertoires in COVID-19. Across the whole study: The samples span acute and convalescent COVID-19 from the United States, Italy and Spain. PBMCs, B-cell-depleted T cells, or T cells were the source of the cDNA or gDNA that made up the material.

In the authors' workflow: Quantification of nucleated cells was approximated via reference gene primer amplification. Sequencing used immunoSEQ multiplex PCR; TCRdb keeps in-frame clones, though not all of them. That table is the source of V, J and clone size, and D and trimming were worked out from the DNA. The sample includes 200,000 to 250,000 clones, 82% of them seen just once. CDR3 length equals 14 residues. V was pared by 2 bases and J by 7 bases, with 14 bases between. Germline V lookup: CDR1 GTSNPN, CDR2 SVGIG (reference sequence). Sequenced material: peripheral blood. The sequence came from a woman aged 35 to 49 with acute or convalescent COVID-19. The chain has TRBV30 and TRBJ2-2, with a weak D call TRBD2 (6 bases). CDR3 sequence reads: CAWSKGAGSGELFF. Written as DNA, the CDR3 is TGTGCCTGGAGTAAGGGTGCGGGGAGCGGGGAGCTGTTTTTT.